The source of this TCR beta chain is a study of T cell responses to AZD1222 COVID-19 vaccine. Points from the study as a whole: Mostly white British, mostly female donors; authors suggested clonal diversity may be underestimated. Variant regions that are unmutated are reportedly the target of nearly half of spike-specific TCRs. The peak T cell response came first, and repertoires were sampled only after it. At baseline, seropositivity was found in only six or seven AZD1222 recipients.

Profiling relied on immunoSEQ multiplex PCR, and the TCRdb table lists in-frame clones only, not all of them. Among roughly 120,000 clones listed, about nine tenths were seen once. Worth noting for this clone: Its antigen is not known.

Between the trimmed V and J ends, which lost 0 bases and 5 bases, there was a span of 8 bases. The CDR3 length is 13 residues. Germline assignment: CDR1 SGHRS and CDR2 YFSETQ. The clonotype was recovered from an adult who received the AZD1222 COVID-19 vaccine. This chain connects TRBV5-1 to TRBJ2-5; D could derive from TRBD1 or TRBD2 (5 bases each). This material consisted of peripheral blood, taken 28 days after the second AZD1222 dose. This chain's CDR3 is CASSLGGTETQYF. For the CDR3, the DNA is TGCGCCAGCAGCTTGGGGGGGACGGAGACCCAGTACTTC.